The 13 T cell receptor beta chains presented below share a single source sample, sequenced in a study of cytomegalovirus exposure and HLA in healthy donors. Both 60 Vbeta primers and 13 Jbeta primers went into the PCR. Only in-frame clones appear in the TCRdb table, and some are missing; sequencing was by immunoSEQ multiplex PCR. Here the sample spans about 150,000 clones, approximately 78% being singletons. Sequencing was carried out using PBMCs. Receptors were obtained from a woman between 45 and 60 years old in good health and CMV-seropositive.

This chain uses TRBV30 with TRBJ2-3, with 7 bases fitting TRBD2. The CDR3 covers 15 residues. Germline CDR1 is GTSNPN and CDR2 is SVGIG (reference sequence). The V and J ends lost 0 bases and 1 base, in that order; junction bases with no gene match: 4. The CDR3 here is CAWSVWAGGTDTQYF. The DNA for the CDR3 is TGTGCCTGGAGTGTATGGGCGGGGGGCACAGATACGCAGTATTTT.

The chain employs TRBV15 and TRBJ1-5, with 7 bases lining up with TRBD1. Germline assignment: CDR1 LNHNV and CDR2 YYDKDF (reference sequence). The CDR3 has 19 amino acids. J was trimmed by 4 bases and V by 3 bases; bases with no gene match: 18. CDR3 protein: CATSSPGDITGTENQPQHF. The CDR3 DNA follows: TGTGCCACCAGCAGCCCGGGGGATATAACCGGGACAGAGAATCAGCCCCAGCATTTT.

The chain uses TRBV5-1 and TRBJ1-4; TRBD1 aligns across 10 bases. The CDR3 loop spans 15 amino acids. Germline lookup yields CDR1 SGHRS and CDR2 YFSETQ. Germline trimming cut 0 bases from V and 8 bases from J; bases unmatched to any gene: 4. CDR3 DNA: TGCGCCAGCAGCTTGGCCGGGACAGGGGAGGAAAAACTGTTTTTT. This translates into CASSLAGTGEEKLFF. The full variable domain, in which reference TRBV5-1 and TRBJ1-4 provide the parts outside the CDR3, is KAGVTQTPRYLIKTRGQQVTLSCSPISGHRSVSWYQQTPGQGLQFLFEYFSETQRNKGNFPGRFSGRQFSNSRSEMNVSTLELGDSALYLCASSLAGTGEEKLFFGSGTQLSVL.

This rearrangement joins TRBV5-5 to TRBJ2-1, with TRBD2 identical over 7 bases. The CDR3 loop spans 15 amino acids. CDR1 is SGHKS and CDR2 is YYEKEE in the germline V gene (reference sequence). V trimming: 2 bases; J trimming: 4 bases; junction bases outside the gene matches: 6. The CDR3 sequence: CASSFIAGDYNEQFF. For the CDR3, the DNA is TGTGCCAGCAGCTTCATAGCGGGTGATTACAATGAGCAGTTCTTC.

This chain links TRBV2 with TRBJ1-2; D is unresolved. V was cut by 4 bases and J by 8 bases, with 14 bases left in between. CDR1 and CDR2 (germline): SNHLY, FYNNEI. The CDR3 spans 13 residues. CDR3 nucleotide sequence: TGTGCCAGCAGTGGGGAGATAGAGGACGGCTACACCTTC. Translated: CASSGEIEDGYTF.

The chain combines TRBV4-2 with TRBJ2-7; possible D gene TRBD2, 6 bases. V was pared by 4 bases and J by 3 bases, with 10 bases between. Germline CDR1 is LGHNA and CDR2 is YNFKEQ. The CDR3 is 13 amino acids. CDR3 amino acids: CASSPGTVYEQYF. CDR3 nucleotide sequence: TGTGCCAGCAGCCCCGGGACTGTCTACGAGCAGTACTTC.

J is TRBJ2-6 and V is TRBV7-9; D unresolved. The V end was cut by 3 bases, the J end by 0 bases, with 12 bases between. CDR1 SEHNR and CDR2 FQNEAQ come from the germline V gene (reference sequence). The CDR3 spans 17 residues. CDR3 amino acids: CASSFAEALSGANVLTF. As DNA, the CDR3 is TGTGCCAGCAGCTTTGCTGAGGCCCTCTCTGGGGCCAACGTCCTGACTTTC.

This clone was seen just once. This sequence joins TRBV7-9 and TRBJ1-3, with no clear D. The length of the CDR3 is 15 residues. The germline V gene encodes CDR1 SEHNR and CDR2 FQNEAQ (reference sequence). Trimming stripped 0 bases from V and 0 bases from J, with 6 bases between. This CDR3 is CASSLAGGSGNTIYF. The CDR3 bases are TGTGCCAGCAGCTTAGCGGGAGGCTCTGGAAACACCATATATTTT.

The CDR3 is CASSASGTGAYEQYF. As DNA, the CDR3 is TGTGCCAGCAGCGCCAGCGGGACGGGGGCTTACGAGCAGTACTTC. The rearrangement links TRBV9 to TRBJ2-7; possible D gene TRBD2, 7 bases. The V end lost 3 bases, the J end lost 4 bases, and 17 bases lay between the germline ends. Germline-derived CDR1 and CDR2 are SGDLS and YYNGEE. The CDR3 spans 15 residues.

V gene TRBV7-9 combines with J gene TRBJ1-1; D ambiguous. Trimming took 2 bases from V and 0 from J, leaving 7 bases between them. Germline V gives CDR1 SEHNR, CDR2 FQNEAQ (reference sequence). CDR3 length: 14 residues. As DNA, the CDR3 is TGTGCCAGCAGCTTAAACGCAGTGAACACTGAAGCTTTCTTT. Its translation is CASSLNAVNTEAFF.

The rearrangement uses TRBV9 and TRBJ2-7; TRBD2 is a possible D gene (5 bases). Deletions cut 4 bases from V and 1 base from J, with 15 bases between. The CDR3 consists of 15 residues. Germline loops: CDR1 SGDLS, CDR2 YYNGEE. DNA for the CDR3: TGTGCCAGCAGCCCCGGAGGTAGCCGGTCCTACGAGCAGTACTTC. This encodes CASSPGGSRSYEQYF. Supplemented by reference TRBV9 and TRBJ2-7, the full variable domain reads DSGVTQTPKHLITATGQRVTLRCSPRSGDLSVYWYQQSLDQGLQFLIQYYNGEERAKGNILERFSAQQFPDLHSELNLSSLELGDSALYFCASSPGGSRSYEQYFGPGTRLTVT.

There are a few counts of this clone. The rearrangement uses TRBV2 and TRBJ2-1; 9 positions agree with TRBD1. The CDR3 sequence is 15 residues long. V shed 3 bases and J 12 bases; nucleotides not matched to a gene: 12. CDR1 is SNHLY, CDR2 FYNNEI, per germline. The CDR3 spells CASSDQRQGGRGQFF. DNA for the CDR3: TGTGCCAGCAGTGACCAGAGACAGGGGGGGAGAGGGCAGTTCTTC.

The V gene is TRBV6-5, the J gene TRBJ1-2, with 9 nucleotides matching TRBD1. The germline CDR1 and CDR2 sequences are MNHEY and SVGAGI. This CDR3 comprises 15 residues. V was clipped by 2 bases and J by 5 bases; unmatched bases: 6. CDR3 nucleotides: TGTGCCAGCAGTTACCCGGGACAGGGAATTTATGGCTACACCTTC. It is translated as CASSYPGQGIYGYTF.